One sample yielded the 8 T cell receptor beta chains listed below, sequenced in a study of PD-1 blockade in mismatch repair-deficient tumors. Produced via immunoSEQ multiplex PCR; TCRdb's table is partial and in-frame only. The data contain over 100,000 clones, around three quarters of them singletons. The source was peripheral blood, collected roughly 60 weeks after starting pembrolizumab. Receptor source: an adult with mismatch repair-deficient cancer.

This rearrangement joins TRBV5-6 to TRBJ2-1; possible D gene TRBD1, 6 bases. Germline CDR1 SGHDT, CDR2 YYEEEE. Trimming removed 2 bases at V and 10 bases at J, with 19 bases between. The CDR3 is made up of 15 amino acids. This CDR3 reads CASSLFPQDRREQFF. In nucleotides, the CDR3 is TGTGCCAGCAGCTTATTTCCCCAGGACAGAAGAGAGCAGTTCTTC.

In this sample, this clone turned up once. This chain connects TRBV5-1 to TRBJ1-1, with a weak D call TRBD1 (6 bases). Germline lookup yields CDR1 SGHRS and CDR2 YFSETQ. The CDR3 totals 15 residues. V lost 0 bases and J 3 bases, leaving 12 bases between the germline ends. The CDR3 region has the DNA TGCGCCAGCAGCTTGGCGGGACAAAGTTACACTGAAGCTTTCTTT. Amino acid sequence: CASSLAGQSYTEAFF.

This chain connects TRBV7-8 to TRBJ2-7; D is uncertain. The germline V gene has CDR1 SGHVS and CDR2 FQNEAQ. Between the trimmed V and J ends, which lost 0 bases and 6 bases, there was a span of 6 bases. This CDR3 spans 12 amino acids. CDR3 DNA: TGTGCCAGCAGCTTAGCGGGTCTCGAGCAGTACTTC. This translates into CASSLAGLEQYF.

The chain has TRBV27 and TRBJ1-2; 7 bases line up with TRBD1. Germline assignment: CDR1 MNHEY and CDR2 SMNVEV (reference sequence). The ends lost 6 bases at V and 0 bases at J; junction bases unmatched: 7. The CDR3 is 15 amino acids. The CDR3 DNA follows: TGTGCCAGCAGGGGAACAGGGGCACCTAACTATGGCTACACCTTC. This gives the protein CASRGTGAPNYGYTF.

The rearrangement joins TRBV5-4 to TRBJ2-1; possibly TRBD1 or TRBD2 for D (5 bases each). Germline lookup yields CDR1 SGHNT and CDR2 YYREEE (reference sequence). V lost 3 bases to trimming and J lost 8 bases, with 18 bases between them. The CDR3 is 15 amino acids. CDR3 sequence (DNA): TGTGCCAGCAGCTCCGGGACCTTATTTTCCGATGAGCAGTTCTTC. Translated: CASSSGTLFSDEQFF.

The chain employs TRBV2 and TRBJ2-2, with TRBD2 matching over 7 bases. This CDR3 has 14 amino acids. V lost 7 bases and J lost 2; bases outside the gene matches: 4. Per germline, CDR1 SNHLY and CDR2 FYNNEI. CDR3 sequence (DNA): TGTGCCAGCAAAGCGGGACTTAACACCGGGGAGCTGTTTTTT. It encodes CASKAGLNTGELFF.

The chain couples TRBV18 to TRBJ2-3; D ambiguous. The CDR3 spans 14 residues. Between the trimmed V and J ends, which lost 6 bases and 7 bases, there was a span of 17 bases. Germline V gives CDR1 KGHSH, CDR2 LQKENI. The CDR3 sequence: CASSPTTSFHTQYF. DNA of the CDR3: TGTGCCAGCTCCCCTACAACCTCGTTTCATACGCAGTATTTT.

This chain's CDR3 is CASSQIRDRAYEQYF. CDR3 coding DNA: TGTGCCAGCAGCCAGATCCGGGACAGGGCCTACGAGCAGTACTTC. The chain employs TRBV13 and TRBJ2-5; TRBD1 agrees at 9 bases. The end of the DNA is better explained by TRBJ2-7, so the J call may be wrong. The CDR3 is 15 residues long. Germline V lookup: CDR1 PRHDT, CDR2 FYEKMQ (reference sequence).